This T cell receptor (beta chain) was sequenced in a study of CDR3 diversity in severe acne. Each CDR3 protein gets one entry after TCRdb re-called the PCR reads with MiXCR. Of 100,000 or so distinct CDR3 sequences listed, 51% are singletons. Germline values: CDR1 DFQATT, CDR2 SNEGSKA (reference sequence). V lost 3 bases and J lost 8, with 19 bases in between. The CDR3 is 14 amino acids. In its sample, this clonotype was seen many times. Sequencing was carried out using blood. This receptor was taken from a male donor with acne. This chain connects TRBV20-1 to TRBJ1-2, with D possibly matching TRBD1 (5 bases). CDR3: CSARLGDSTTGYTF. The CDR3 DNA reads TGCAGTGCTAGGCTCGGCGACAGCACGACGGGCTACACCTTC.